A single sample is the source of the 32 T cell receptor beta chains below, sequenced in a study of T cells in Graves' hyperthyroidism and ophthalmopathy. Amplification of TCR beta CDR3 regions was performed using RNA transcripts as template. First-round RT-PCR targeting the TCR CDR3 was performed with the HTBI primer set. TCRdb re-analysed the multiplex PCR reads in MiXCR, keeping a single row per CDR3 protein. The data hold about 360,000 distinct CDR3 sequences, with 15% to 18% observed a single time. The material sequenced was blood. These receptors came from a woman under 30 with Graves' hyperthyroidism that later progressed to Graves' ophthalmopathy.

The chain recombines TRBV4-3 with TRBJ1-5, with D hard to call. Germline V gene data show CDR1 as LGHNA and CDR2 as YSLEER. The CDR3 runs 15 residues. Trimming left V 0 bases short and J 4 bases short, with 10 bases between. The CDR3 DNA is TGCGCCAGCAGCCAAGACGGAGGGAGGAATCAGCCCCAGCATTTT. Translation gives CASSQDGGRNQPQHF.

In the case of this clonotype: A read error may explain this, as a much larger clone is one base away. This rearrangement joins TRBV28 to TRBJ1-4, with TRBD1 identical over 7 bases. The V gene's germline CDR1 is MDHEN and CDR2 SYDVKM. This CDR3 has 14 amino acids. V was clipped by 4 bases and J by 10 bases; unmatched bases: 9. CDR3 amino acids: CASSSQGWSGKLFF. The CDR3 DNA sequence: TGTGCCAGCAGTTCACAGGGGTGGAGTGGAAAACTGTTTTTT.

This clonotype was observed a handful of times. The chain is built from TRBV6-1 and TRBJ2-6, with D unresolved. The CDR3 extends over 15 amino acids. V lost 1 base and J 0 bases, leaving 4 bases between the germline ends. Germline loops: CDR1 MNHNS, CDR2 SASEGT. The CDR3 coding sequence is TGTGCCAGCAGTGAAGGCAGCTCTGGGGCCAACGTCCTGACTTTC. Translated, it gives CASSEGSSGANVLTF.

This clonotype was observed many times. This sequence joins TRBV2 and TRBJ2-7; 8 positions agree with TRBD2. Losses at the gene ends were 4 bases for V and 4 bases for J; bases not matched to a gene: 3. This CDR3 region has 13 residues. Germline V lookup: CDR1 SNHLY, CDR2 FYNNEI. The CDR3 spells CASSGTSWYEQYF. The CDR3 DNA sequence: TGTGCCAGCAGTGGGACTAGCTGGTACGAGCAGTACTTC.

This clonotype came up many times. The chain employs TRBV11-2 and TRBJ2-3; D is tentatively TRBD1 or TRBD2 (5 bases each). CDR1 is SGHAT and CDR2 is FQNNGV in the germline V gene. V dropped 3 bases and J dropped 0 bases, with 10 bases sitting between them. CDR3 size: 15 residues. The CDR3: CASSFRGSSTDTQYF. DNA of the CDR3: TGTGCCAGCAGCTTTCGGGGCTCTAGCACAGATACGCAGTATTTT.

This chain connects TRBV28 to TRBJ2-7, with D perhaps matching TRBD1 (7 bases). V lost 6 bases and J lost 3, with 12 bases in between. Germline V gives CDR1 MDHEN, CDR2 SYDVKM. The CDR3 has 13 amino acids. The CDR3 loop reads CASSSGGLYEQYF. The CDR3, as DNA: TGTGCCAGCAGCTCAGGGGGACTCTACGAGCAGTACTTC.

The chain recombines TRBV4-1 with TRBJ2-5, with TRBD2 as a possible D gene (6 bases). The CDR3 totals 15 residues. Germline lookup yields CDR1 MGHRA and CDR2 YSYEKL. The V end was cut by 4 bases, the J end by 4 bases, with 16 bases between. CDR3 in amino acids: CASSPRWGVRETQYF. CDR3 nucleotides: TGCGCCAGCAGCCCCCGGTGGGGGGTCCGAGAGACCCAGTACTTC.

This clonotype has just a few counts. With a much larger clone just one base away, this may be a read error. The CDR3 ends on some other residue instead of the conserved phenylalanine or tryptophan, so this is likely a read error. The rearrangement links TRBV11-1 to TRBJ2-1; D perhaps matches TRBD2 (6 bases). V gave up 1 base and J gave up 4 bases, with 14 bases separating them. The CDR3 sequence is 16 residues long. Germline V CDR1 and CDR2: SGHAT, FQDESV (reference sequence). The CDR3 protein is CASSLGPSGLYNEQFL. CDR3 in DNA: TGTGCCAGCAGCTTAGGCCCCAGCGGGCTTTACAATGAGCAGTTCCTC.

The V call is TRBV6-1, the J call TRBJ2-5; 7 nucleotides align to TRBD2. Germline V lookup: CDR1 MNHNS, CDR2 SASEGT. Trimming at V came to 6 bases and at J to 5 bases, leaving 12 bases not matched to a gene. The CDR3 is 15 residues long. CDR3 sequence: CASRPQWGGAETQYF. CDR3 coding DNA: TGTGCCAGCAGACCCCAGTGGGGGGGAGCGGAGACCCAGTACTTC.

This clonotype was detected ten times or more. The V and J genes are TRBV2 and TRBJ2-1, with D unresolved. CDR1 and CDR2 from the germline V gene are SNHLY and FYNNEI. The V and J ends lost 8 bases and 5 bases respectively, with 22 bases between them. The CDR3 extends over 16 amino acids. This CDR3 reads CASRVSILGWDNEQFF. Here the CDR3 DNA reads TGTGCCAGCCGCGTGTCGATCTTGGGGTGGGACAATGAGCAGTTCTTC.

At least ten counts were recorded for this clonotype. The V gene is TRBV7-9, the J gene TRBJ1-2; 9 bases align to TRBD1. V lost 4 bases to trimming and J lost 0 bases; unmatched junction nucleotides: 9. CDR3 length: 17 residues. Germline CDR1 is SEHNR and CDR2 is FQNEAQ (reference sequence). CDR3 nucleotide sequence: TGTGCCAGCAGCTCGCCCCAGACAGGGGGATCTAACTATGGCTACACCTTC. Translating it yields CASSSPQTGGSNYGYTF.

In this sample, this clonotype turned up a few times. The chain links TRBV27 to TRBJ2-7, with 7 positions matching TRBD1. V was clipped by 8 bases and J by 0 bases; unmatched bases: 1. CDR3 length: 12 amino acids. CDR1 MNHEY and CDR2 SMNVEV come from the germline V gene (reference sequence). Here the CDR3 DNA reads TGTGCCAGCGGGACAGACTCCTACGAGCAGTACTTC. The encoded protein is CASGTDSYEQYF.

This clonotype was seen a few times. This clone may be a read error of a much larger clone one base away. The chain couples TRBV6-2 or TRBV6-3 to TRBJ1-1, with unresolved D. CDR3 length: 15 amino acids. The germline gives CDR1 MNHEY, CDR2 SVGEGT. Trimming stripped 7 bases from V and 1 base from J, with 16 bases between. Here the CDR3 DNA reads TGTGCCAGCAAGGGAAGGACCTCTCGGAACACTGAAGCTTTCTTT. Its translation: CASKGRTSRNTEAFF.

This clonotype was detected a few times. This rearrangement joins TRBV7-9 to TRBJ1-4; 7 bases agree with TRBD1. V was pared by 5 bases and J by 6 bases, with 9 bases of the junction left unmatched. This CDR3 has 15 residues. Germline V CDR1 and CDR2: SEHNR, FQNEAQ (reference sequence). In DNA form, the CDR3 reads TGTGCCAGCAGCGCCCGGGACAGTAAGGATGAAAAACTGTTTTTT. Translated: CASSARDSKDEKLFF.

A few counts support this clonotype. This chain joins TRBV4-3 and TRBJ1-2; TRBD1 is a possible D gene (5 bases). In germline, CDR1 is LGHNA, CDR2 YSLEER. CDR3 size: 14 residues. Trimming took 1 base from V and 5 from J, leaving 11 bases between them. The CDR3 protein is CASSQGDFLYGYTF. The DNA for the CDR3 is TGCGCCAGCAGCCAAGGGGACTTCTTATATGGCTACACCTTC.

This clonotype was recorded at least ten times. The rearrangement uses TRBV27 and TRBJ1-5; maybe TRBD1 (5 bases). Germline V gene lookup returns CDR1 MNHEY and CDR2 SMNVEV (reference sequence). CDR3 size: 14 residues. The V gene lost 3 bases and the J gene lost 2 bases, with 8 bases spanning the gap. The CDR3 bases are TGTGCCAGCAGTTTGGCGGGACGCAATCAGCCCCAGCATTTT. This gives the protein CASSLAGRNQPQHF.

Notes on this clonotype: A much larger clone sits a single nucleotide away, making a read error possible. The rearrangement joins TRBV7-3 to TRBJ1-1; D may be TRBD1 (5 bases). In germline, CDR1 is SGHTA, CDR2 FQGTGA. The CDR3 is 14 amino acids. CDR3 bases: TGTGCCGGCAGCGTTAACTCTCGACAGTCCGAAGCTTTCTTT. Translating it yields CAGSVNSRQSEAFF. The full variable domain, with the rest looked up from reference TRBV7-3 and TRBJ1-1, is GAGVSQTPSNKVTEKGKYVELRCDPISGHTALYWYRQSLGQGPEFLIYFQGTGAADDSGLPNDRFFAVRPEGSVSTLKIQRTERGDSAVYLCAGSVNSRQSEAFFGQGTRLTVV.

CDR3 region: CASSLPGVWAEAFF. Here the CDR3 DNA reads TGTGCCAGCAGCTTGCCTGGGGTATGGGCTGAAGCTTTCTTT. The chain uses TRBV5-4 and TRBJ1-1; D unresolved. The V end was cut by 1 base, the J end by 6 bases, with 13 bases between. This CDR3 is built from 14 residues. Germline V lookup: CDR1 SGHNT, CDR2 YYREEE (reference sequence).

The sample holds many counts of this clonotype. The gene calls are TRBV30 and TRBJ2-7, with D tentatively TRBD2 (5 bases). V was shortened by 8 bases and J by 6 bases, with 20 bases between the two germline ends. CDR1 is GTSNPN, CDR2 SVGIG, per germline (reference sequence). The CDR3 is 13 amino acids. The DNA of the CDR3 is TGTGCCCCCGAGGGAGACCGGGGAACCGAGCAGTACTTC. Its translation: CAPEGDRGTEQYF.

In this sample, this clonotype turned up a few times. The chain combines TRBV4-2 with TRBJ1-1, with unresolved D. V shed 0 bases and J shed 4 bases, with 9 bases lying between them. The CDR3 has 14 amino acids. Germline V gene sequence: CDR1 LGHNA, CDR2 YNFKEQ. CDR3 nucleotide sequence: TGTGCCAGCAGCCAAGATCAGGTAGCCACTGAAGCTTTCTTT. Protein: CASSQDQVATEAFF.

There are many counts of this clonotype. The chain combines TRBV27 with TRBJ2-3, with D possibly being TRBD2 (5 bases). Germline V lookup: CDR1 MNHEY, CDR2 SMNVEV (reference sequence). This CDR3 is 16 amino acids long. Trimming took 8 bases from V and 0 from J, leaving 18 bases between them. CDR3 in DNA: TGTGCCAGCCGACTAACACCGTTCCTGAGCACAGATACGCAGTATTTT. This translates into CASRLTPFLSTDTQYF.

This clonotype was observed at least ten times. The chain has TRBV10-3 and TRBJ2-7; 14 bases are shared with TRBD2. This CDR3 is built from 16 residues. The V gene's germline CDR1 is ENHRY and CDR2 SYGVKD. V gave up 2 bases and J gave up 7 bases; unmatched junction bases: 7. For the CDR3, the DNA is TGTGCCATCAGTGAGACGCTGGGACTAGCGGGAGAAGAGCAGTACTTC. It encodes CAISETLGLAGEEQYF.

This clonotype was recorded a few times. This rearrangement joins TRBV6-1 to TRBJ2-7; weak D call: TRBD2 (5 bases). Germline V gene data show CDR1 as MNHNS and CDR2 as SASEGT. The length of the CDR3 is 12 residues. Trimming pared 8 bases from V and 2 bases from J, leaving 10 bases between. The CDR3 spells CASGLNAYEQYF. Written as DNA, the CDR3 is TGTGCCAGCGGACTGAACGCCTACGAGCAGTACTTC.

Only a few counts were recorded for this clonotype. This may come from a read error, since a much larger clone is one base off. The chain's CDR3 is CASSQVSYNEQFF. As DNA, the CDR3 is TGTGCCAGCAGCCAGGTCTCCTACAATGAGCAGTTCTTC. The rearrangement joins TRBV14 to TRBJ2-1; D ambiguous. The V end was cut by 3 bases, the J end by 0 bases, with 3 bases between. This CDR3 region has 13 residues. Germline-derived CDR1 and CDR2 are SGHDN and FVKESK. Drawing the rest from reference TRBV14 and TRBJ2-1, the complete variable domain is EAGVTQFPSHSVIEKGQTVTLRCDPISGHDNLYWYRRVMGKEIKFLLHFVKESKQDESGMPNNRFLAERTGGTYSTLKVQPAELEDSGVYFCASSQVSYNEQFFGPGTRLTVL.

This clonotype was found many times. The chain combines TRBV6-1 with TRBJ2-7; TRBD2 matches at 12 bases. Germline-derived CDR1 and CDR2 are MNHNS and SASEGT. With V trimmed by 5 bases and J by 7 bases, 9 bases remained unmatched. The length of the CDR3 is 15 residues. In nucleotides, the CDR3 is TGTGCCAGCAGTTACTTAACTAGCGGGAGGTTGGAGCAGTACTTC. This translates into CASSYLTSGRLEQYF.

The chain has TRBV20-1 and TRBJ2-2; no definite D call. The germline CDR1 and CDR2 sequences are DFQATT and SNEGSKA (reference sequence). The CDR3 has 14 residues. Trimming cost V 4 bases and J 0 bases, with 9 bases left between them. CDR3 coding DNA: TGCAGTGCTATTGGTGGACCGAACACCGGGGAGCTGTTTTTT. Translating gives CSAIGGPNTGELFF.

Ten or more counts support this clonotype. V and J are TRBV10-3 and TRBJ1-2; 7 bases fit TRBD1. This CDR3 has 14 residues. V shed 8 bases, J shed 2 bases, and the junction held 8 bases outside the gene matches. CDR1 is ENHRY and CDR2 is SYGVKD in the germline V gene. CDR3 sequence: CAIEDRTINYGYTF. Here the CDR3 DNA reads TGTGCCATCGAGGACAGGACCATCAACTATGGCTACACCTTC.

V gene TRBV29-1 combines with J gene TRBJ2-2; TRBD1 might be the D (6 bases). This CDR3 is built from 18 residues. Trimming pared 0 bases from V and 0 bases from J, leaving 17 bases between. CDR1 is SQVTM and CDR2 is ANQGSEA in the germline V gene. CDR3 residues: CSVEDIGPTGANTGELFF. The CDR3 DNA follows: TGCAGCGTTGAAGATATTGGACCGACAGGAGCGAACACCGGGGAGCTGTTTTTT.

V is TRBV19 and J is TRBJ2-7; tentatively, D is TRBD2 (6 bases). Germline V gene sequence: CDR1 LNHDA, CDR2 SQIVND (reference sequence). This CDR3 comprises 15 residues. V was trimmed by 1 base and J by 0 bases, leaving 10 bases between them. The CDR3 coding sequence is TGTGCCAGTAGTATAGCGGAGGGACCCTCCTACGAGCAGTACTTC. The encoded protein is CASSIAEGPSYEQYF.

Many counts were recorded for this clonotype. The chain carries TRBV6-1 and TRBJ1-2; 9 nucleotides align to TRBD1. This CDR3 has 14 amino acids. V shed 6 bases, J shed 5 bases, and the junction held 7 bases outside the gene matches. CDR1 and CDR2 from the germline V gene are MNHNS and SASEGT. The CDR3 DNA sequence: TGTGCCAGCAGGACCGGGACAGGGCCTTATGGCTACACCTTC. Translated: CASRTGTGPYGYTF.

The chain carries TRBV7-9 and TRBJ1-2; 8 bases align to TRBD1. The CDR3 covers 15 residues. V gave up 4 bases and J gave up 2 bases; unmatched junction bases: 6. Germline V gene lookup returns CDR1 SEHNR and CDR2 FQNEAQ (reference sequence). CDR3 in DNA: TGTGCCAGCAGCTCCCAGGGGGCCCAGAACTATGGCTACACCTTC. It translates to CASSSQGAQNYGYTF.

This clonotype has more than one count but fewer than ten. The V and J genes are TRBV20-1 and TRBJ2-5; 7 bases fit TRBD1. V lost 3 bases, J lost 0 bases, and 22 bases stayed unmatched. CDR1 and CDR2 from the germline V gene are DFQATT and SNEGSKA (reference sequence). The CDR3 runs 20 residues. The CDR3 spells CSASPQKVTGSFVYQETQYF. CDR3 coding DNA: TGCAGTGCTAGCCCCCAGAAGGTGACAGGGAGTTTCGTGTACCAAGAGACCCAGTACTTC.